Listed below are T cell receptor beta chains from one sample, sequenced in a study of CXCR3-negative and CXCR3-positive naive CD8 T cells. TCRdb reanalyzed the 5' RACE reads and collapses them to one entry per CDR3 protein, without DNA. Listed are some 130,000 distinct CDR3 sequences; 0.45% to 0.6% falls within the top ten. What was sequenced was naive CXCR3- CD8+ T cells from blood. The receptors derive from a human donor in good health. Some clones in this sample may be carry-over from other donors' samples. CDR3s include the opening cysteine and the closing phenylalanine or tryptophan.

V gene	CDR3 length	J gene	CDR3 protein
TRBV10-3	16	TRBJ2-7	CAISEGSGGDSYEQYF
TRBV20-1	14	TRBJ1-2	CSAHNRQGSNGYTF
TRBV21-1	20	TRBJ2-3	CASIGTSGGENPEGTDTQYF
TRBV7-8	15	TRBJ2-1	CASSPRASIYNEQFF
TRBV28	16	TRBJ2-6	CASSPAWSSGANVLTF
TRBV7-9	15	TRBJ2-7	CASSPTWSEFYEQYF
TRBV7-9	14	TRBJ2-5	CASRGTGSIETQYF
TRBV3-1	14	TRBJ2-1	CASSQVAGPNEQFF
TRBV15	17	TRBJ1-5	CATSRDIAVNYRQPQHF
TRBV7-9	16	TRBJ2-1	CASSLVFTSGGPEQFF
TRBV27	11	TRBJ2-1	CARSLQNEQFF
TRBV6-2/TRBV6-3	15	TRBJ2-3	CATDQGVFRTDTQYF
TRBV29-1	14	TRBJ2-7	CSVEFLTEGNEQYF
TRBV28	13	TRBJ1-2	CASNIPGFYGYTF
TRBV13	17	TRBJ2-7	CASSLGTSGTRSYEQYF
TRBV4-3	19	TRBJ2-7	CASSQDRTGRNTLTYEQYF
TRBV15	17	TRBJ2-1	CATSRDEGTGFGYEQFF
TRBV28	13	TRBJ2-5	CASSQRNKETQYF
TRBV11-2	15	TRBJ1-3	CASTVFFSSGNTIYF
TRBV30	13	TRBJ2-2	CAWSSTNTGELFF
TRBV7-3	11	TRBJ2-2	CASSLTGELFF
TRBV5-1	13	TRBJ1-1	CASSPLDYVEAFF
TRBV11-2	14	TRBJ2-3	CASSSPSGEDTQYF
TRBV12-3/TRBV12-4	13	TRBJ2-7	CASSLAWRYEQYF
TRBV12-3/TRBV12-4	15	TRBJ2-1	CASSFPDRVHNEQFF
TRBV5-1	13	TRBJ2-2	CASSFAGTGELFF
TRBV2	14	TRBJ2-2	CASRSGANTGELFF
TRBV28	14	TRBJ1-1	CASSLRGVRTEAFF
TRBV29-1	12	TRBJ2-7	CSVIDIVYEQYF
TRBV27	14	TRBJ1-4	CASSYRQANEKLFF
TRBV19	13	TRBJ2-2	CASSMSNTGELFF